The 8 T cell receptor beta chains below come from one sample, sequenced in a study of shared clonotypes between healthy human individuals. Only in-frame clones appear in the TCRdb table, and some are missing; sequencing was by immunoSEQ multiplex PCR. Found here are approximately 510,000 clones, about four fifths of them singletons; the top ten hold roughly 13%. The sequenced sample consisted of PBMCs. The receptors derive from a woman aged 40-49 years in good health. Some clones in this sample may be carry-over from other donors' samples.

This chain uses TRBV18 with TRBJ1-3, with 7 positions matching TRBD1. The germline V gene has CDR1 KGHSH and CDR2 LQKENI. The ends lost 3 bases at V and 0 bases at J; junction bases unmatched: 5. The CDR3 extends over 16 amino acids. The CDR3 protein is CASSPGQIFSGNTIYF. CDR3 in DNA: TGTGCCAGCTCACCGGGACAGATTTTCTCTGGAAACACCATATATTTT.

The genes are TRBV5-6 and TRBJ2-5; TRBD1 agrees at 7 bases. The germline CDR1 and CDR2 sequences are SGHDT and YYEEEE. J gave up 5 bases and V 3 bases, and 7 bases lay outside the gene matches. The CDR3 loop spans 14 amino acids. CDR3 in amino acids: CASSSSQGLETQYF. CDR3 DNA: TGTGCCAGCAGCTCTTCACAGGGGTTGGAGACCCAGTACTTC.

The V and J genes are TRBV11-1 and TRBJ2-7; 10 bases agree with TRBD2. The CDR3 runs to 15 residues. Germline V CDR1 and CDR2: SGHAT, FQDESV (reference sequence). The V gene end was trimmed by 5 bases and the J gene end by 4 bases; junction bases not matched to a gene: 8. The CDR3 spells CASSPMTSGYYEQYF. For the CDR3, the DNA is TGTGCCAGCAGCCCCATGACTAGCGGGTATTACGAGCAGTACTTC.

CDR3 sequence: CSVRTASSYEQYF. For the CDR3, the DNA is TGCAGCGTGAGGACCGCAAGCTCCTACGAGCAGTACTTC. The rearrangement uses TRBV29-1 and TRBJ2-7; D not resolved. Trimming stripped 6 bases from V and 0 bases from J, with 12 bases between. Germline V CDR1 and CDR2: SQVTM, ANQGSEA. This CDR3 is 13 amino acids long.

Notes on this clone: Other DNA sequences in the sample encode the same CDR3. The V gene is TRBV6-5, the J gene TRBJ1-1; D not resolved. V was shortened by 0 bases and J by 4 bases, with 6 bases between the two germline ends. Germline V gives CDR1 MNHEY, CDR2 SVGAGI. CDR3 length: 13 residues. The CDR3, as DNA: TGTGCCAGCAGTTACTCCGGCTTCACTGAAGCTTTCTTT. It yields the protein CASSYSGFTEAFF.

V gene TRBV25-1 combines with J gene TRBJ1-2; 9 nucleotides match TRBD1. Unmatched junction bases numbered 11, after V lost 3 bases and J lost 6 bases. Germline V lookup: CDR1 MGHDK, CDR2 SYGVNS. The CDR3 totals 16 residues. Written as DNA, the CDR3 is TGTGCCAGCAGTGACAACTTGGGACAGGGTGATGATGGCTACACCTTC. Protein: CASSDNLGQGDDGYTF.

V gene TRBV2 combines with J gene TRBJ2-3; TRBD2 is a possible D gene (6 bases). The CDR3 has 14 residues. V shed 2 bases and J shed 4 bases, with 10 bases lying between them. CDR1 SNHLY and CDR2 FYNNEI come from the germline V gene. CDR3 in amino acids: CASSELASADTQYF. In DNA, the CDR3 is TGTGCCAGCAGTGAATTAGCTAGCGCAGATACGCAGTATTTT.

CDR3 sequence: CASSPRPLSTNEKLFF. CDR3 sequence (DNA): TGTGCCAGCAGCCCACGACCGCTCTCAACTAATGAAAAACTGTTTTTT. The rearrangement uses TRBV14 and TRBJ1-4; D uncertain. Deletions cut 4 bases from V and 0 bases from J, with 12 bases between. Per germline, CDR1 SGHDN and CDR2 FVKESK. CDR3 length: 16 residues.